A single sample gave rise to the 32 T cell receptor beta chains below, sequenced in a study of T cell responses to AZD1222 COVID-19 vaccine (dated by TCRdb to the early 2020s). Library generation was performed with the immunoSEQ multiplex PCR assay. TCRdb took this table from immuneACCESS and kept in-frame rearrangements with V and J called. Such tables lack part of the clones; where checked against another copy, unresolved V genes explain under half of the gap, and the rest is unexplained. The sample table holds 150,000 to 200,000 clones, of which under 95% were seen once. The top ten clones comprise 1% to 1.5% of the sample. In light of the paper, this sample's time point label describes: about 28 days (+/-7) after the second vaccine dose. The sample was peripheral blood, taken 28 days after the second AZD1222 dose. The receptor source for this set is an adult who received the AZD1222 COVID-19 vaccine.

The chain recombines TRBV11-1 with TRBJ2-7, with unresolved D. Germline V gene data show CDR1 as SGHAT and CDR2 as FQDESV (reference sequence). The CDR3 is 13 residues long. V lost 3 bases and J lost 3, with 9 bases in between. CDR3 nucleotides: TGTGCCAGCAGCTTCGGGCAGCTCTACGAGCAGTACTTC. This gives the protein CASSFGQLYEQYF. Full variable domain (remainder filled in from reference TRBV11-1 and TRBJ2-7): EAEVAQSPRYKITEKSQAVAFWCDPISGHATLYWYRQILGQGPELLVQFQDESVVDDSQLPKDRFSAERLKGVDSTLKIQPAELGDSAMYLCASSFGQLYEQYFGPGTRLTVT.

V is TRBV11-2 and J is TRBJ1-6, with 9 bases identical to TRBD1. In germline, CDR1 is SGHAT, CDR2 FQNNGV. The CDR3 loop spans 14 amino acids. J lost 10 bases, V lost 1 base, and 2 bases had no gene match. The CDR3 DNA sequence: TGTGCCAGCAGCTTAGGTACAGGGGGCTCACCCCTCCACTTT. Encoded protein: CASSLGTGGSPLHF. The full variable domain, completed using reference TRBV11-2 and TRBJ1-6, is EAGVAQSPRYKIIEKRQSVAFWCNPISGHATLYWYQQILGQGPKLLIQFQNNGVVDDSQLPKDRFSAERLKGVDSTLKIQPAKLEDSAVYLCASSLGTGGSPLHFGNGTRLTVT.

The chain employs TRBV28 and TRBJ1-2; no clear D gene. This CDR3 spans 12 amino acids. Trimming shortened V by 6 bases and J by 6 bases, and 11 bases separated the two germline ends. Looked up from germline, CDR1 is MDHEN and CDR2 is SYDVKM. The CDR3 nucleotides read TGTGCCAGCAGGACTATAGTGGATGGCTACACCTTC. Its translation is CASRTIVDGYTF.

The chain carries TRBV11-2 and TRBJ2-7; TRBD1 agrees at 7 bases. CDR3 size: 15 residues. Germline V gene lookup returns CDR1 SGHAT and CDR2 FQNNGV. V was pared by 5 bases and J by 1 base, with 8 bases of the junction left unmatched. CDR3 residues: CASSARDRNSYEQYF. Written as DNA, the CDR3 is TGTGCCAGCAGCGCCCGGGACAGAAATTCCTACGAGCAGTACTTC.

The chain has TRBV13 and TRBJ1-1; D is uncertain. CDR1 is PRHDT and CDR2 is FYEKMQ in the germline V gene (reference sequence). CDR3 length: 14 residues. V lost 0 bases to trimming and J lost 5 bases, with 10 bases between them. In nucleotides, the CDR3 is TGTGCCAGCAGCTTAGGGATCGGCAAAACTGAAGCTTTCTTT. Its translation is CASSLGIGKTEAFF.

CDR3: CASSFSGTHPNYGYTF. As DNA, the CDR3 is TGTGCCAGTAGTTTCTCCGGGACGCATCCTAACTATGGCTACACCTTC. The chain has TRBV19 and TRBJ1-2; maybe TRBD1 (5 bases). The ends were cut back, 5 bases at V and 0 bases at J, with 16 bases in the middle. The CDR3 is 16 residues long. Germline lookup yields CDR1 LNHDA and CDR2 SQIVND (reference sequence). Drawing the rest from reference TRBV19 and TRBJ1-2, the complete variable domain is DGGITQSPKYLFRKEGQNVTLSCEQNLNHDAMYWYRQDPGQGLRLIYYSQIVNDFQKGDIAEGYSVSREKKESFPLTVTSAQKNPTAFYLCASSFSGTHPNYGYTFGSGTRLTVV.

CDR3 sequence (DNA): TGTGCCAGCATCTCGATTGGGGCCCCTTGCAGTCAGCCCCAGCATTTT. Residues: CASISIGAPCSQPQHF. The chain joins TRBV3-1 (or the pseudogene TRBV3-2) to TRBJ1-5; perhaps TRBD1 as D (5 bases). Trimming left V 7 bases short and J 6 bases short, with 22 bases between. The CDR3 consists of 16 residues. In germline, CDR1 is LGHDT, CDR2 YNNKEL (reference sequence).

This clone has only a few counts. This chain connects TRBV19 to TRBJ1-6, with D hard to call. This CDR3 is 14 amino acids long. CDR1 LNHDA and CDR2 SQIVND come from the germline V gene (reference sequence). The V and J ends lost 6 bases and 7 bases respectively, with 13 bases between them. The CDR3 loop is CASSGGSSNSPLHF. CDR3 DNA sequence: TGTGCCAGTAGCGGCGGGAGTTCAAATTCACCCCTCCACTTT.

This chain joins TRBV5-8 and TRBJ2-2; tentative D call: TRBD2 (6 bases). The germline CDR1 and CDR2 sequences are SGHTS and YDEGEE. Deletions cut 3 bases from V and 4 bases from J, with 13 bases between. This CDR3 is built from 15 residues. This CDR3 is CASSSGTRRTGELFF. The CDR3 DNA sequence: TGTGCCAGCAGCTCCGGGACTCGACGCACCGGGGAGCTGTTTTTT. The full variable domain, in which reference TRBV5-8 and TRBJ2-2 provide the parts outside the CDR3, is EAGVTQSPTHLIKTRGQQATLRCSPISGHTSVYWYQQALGLGLQFLLWYDEGEERNRGNFPPRFSGRQFPNYSSELNVNALELEDSALYLCASSSGTRRTGELFFGEGSRLTVL.

The chain combines TRBV4-3 with TRBJ2-2; 7 nucleotides agree with TRBD1. The length of the CDR3 is 17 residues. V lost 3 bases and J lost 6; bases outside the gene matches: 13. Per the germline V gene, CDR1 is LGHNA and CDR2 is YSLEER. DNA of the CDR3: TGCGCCAGCAGCCAGCTTCGACAGGGCGGTCGGTCCGGGGAGCTGTTTTTT. Translation gives CASSQLRQGGRSGELFF.

CDR3 sequence (DNA): TGTGCCAGCAGTTCCCAGACAGTTTCCAATCAGCCCCAGCATTTT. The encoded protein is CASSSQTVSNQPQHF. The V gene is TRBV28, the J gene TRBJ1-5; possibly TRBD1 for D (5 bases). The length of the CDR3 is 15 residues. With 4 bases removed from V and 3 bases from J, the gap between germline ends came to 13 bases. From germline, CDR1 is MDHEN and CDR2 SYDVKM.

This clone was seen just once. The chain recombines TRBV5-6 with TRBJ1-6; weak D call: TRBD1 (6 bases). Trimming removed 2 bases from V and 5 bases from J, with 14 bases in between. The CDR3 is 16 amino acids. Germline CDR1 reads SGHDT; CDR2 reads YYEEEE. The chain's CDR3 is CASSLKGGVDNSPLHF. In DNA form, the CDR3 reads TGTGCCAGCAGCTTAAAAGGGGGTGTTGATAATTCACCCCTCCACTTT.

V usage is TRBV12-3 or TRBV12-4 and J usage is TRBJ1-1, with D maybe TRBD1 (5 bases). The CDR3 is made up of 12 amino acids. Trimming stripped 7 bases from V and 4 bases from J, with 10 bases between. CDR3 in amino acids: CASTWGGTEAFF. The CDR3 DNA reads TGTGCCAGCACCTGGGGGGGCACTGAAGCTTTCTTT.

V and J are TRBV29-1 and TRBJ1-5; D is possibly TRBD1 (5 bases). Trimming removed 8 bases at V and 6 bases at J, with 8 bases between. The V gene's germline CDR1 is SQVTM and CDR2 ANQGSEA. There are 10 residues in the CDR3. CDR3 DNA: TGCAGCCCCAGGGCTCAGCCCCAGCATTTT. Residues: CSPRAQPQHF.

This chain links TRBV5-5 with TRBJ2-5; perhaps D is TRBD1 or TRBD2 (5 bases each). Germline CDR1 SGHKS, CDR2 YYEKEE (reference sequence). CDR3 size: 15 residues. Trimming cost V 7 bases and J 2 bases, with 18 bases left between them. The CDR3 DNA is TGTGCCAGCGGGTCGGGGCAGCTATTACAAGAGACCCAGTACTTC. Amino acid sequence: CASGSGQLLQETQYF.

The V call is TRBV5-6, the J call TRBJ1-1, with D uncertain. The germline CDR1 and CDR2 sequences are SGHDT and YYEEEE. The V end was cut by 3 bases, the J end by 2 bases, with 14 bases between. CDR3 length: 15 residues. The CDR3 sequence: CASSSPGRSNTEAFF. As DNA, the CDR3 is TGTGCCAGCAGCTCTCCAGGACGGTCCAACACTGAAGCTTTCTTT.

The chain recombines TRBV28 with TRBJ1-6; possibly TRBD1 for D (6 bases). CDR1 is MDHEN and CDR2 is SYDVKM in the germline V gene. The CDR3 consists of 16 residues. CDR3 nucleotide sequence: TGTGTCGTACAGGGATTGGTGGGCTCCTATAATTCACCCCTCCACTTT. This codes for CVVQGLVGSYNSPLHF.

The chain couples TRBV5-4 to TRBJ1-2; TRBD1 matches at 8 bases. The CDR3 contains 18 residues. The germline gives CDR1 SGHNT, CDR2 YYREEE (reference sequence). The ends lost 4 bases at V and 4 bases at J; junction bases unmatched: 18. The CDR3 here is CASSPPIGQGASPYGYTF. CDR3 DNA: TGTGCCAGCAGCCCCCCGATTGGCCAGGGGGCCTCTCCCTATGGCTACACCTTC.

This clone appeared a few times. The chain has TRBV7-2 and TRBJ2-5; TRBD1 might be the D (6 bases). Germline assignment: CDR1 SGHTA and CDR2 FQGNSA. The CDR3 sequence is 14 residues long. The ends were cut back, 5 bases at V and 0 bases at J, with 10 bases in the middle. Here the CDR3 reads CASSLGGNQETQYF. In DNA form, the CDR3 reads TGTGCCAGCAGCCTAGGGGGAAACCAAGAGACCCAGTACTTC.

Worth noting for this clone: This CDR3 is also generated by other DNA sequences in the sample. J is TRBJ2-3 and V is TRBV12-3 or TRBV12-4; D is unresolved. V shed 3 bases and J shed 1 base, with 5 bases lying between them. The CDR3 sequence is 13 residues long. The CDR3 sequence: CASSFGGTDTQYF. DNA for the CDR3: TGTGCCAGCAGTTTTGGGGGCACAGATACGCAGTATTTT.

This rearrangement joins TRBV5-1 to TRBJ1-2, with D maybe TRBD1 (5 bases). This CDR3 contains 14 residues. CDR1 is SGHRS, CDR2 YFSETQ, per germline. V was cut by 4 bases and J by 4 bases, with 14 bases left in between. CDR3 sequence (DNA): TGCGCCAGCAGCCCCGGGGACTTGGGCTATGGCTACACCTTC. This translates into CASSPGDLGYGYTF.

The chain has TRBV4-3 and TRBJ2-7; possibly TRBD1 for D (5 bases). V was clipped by 1 base and J by 4 bases, with 11 bases between them. The CDR3 spans 14 residues. Germline V lookup: CDR1 LGHNA, CDR2 YSLEER. The DNA of the CDR3 is TGCGCCAGCAGCCAAGGGCAGGGTGTTTACGAGCAGTACTTC. Protein sequence: CASSQGQGVYEQYF.

The rearrangement links TRBV5-4 to TRBJ1-6; maybe TRBD1 (5 bases). V lost 1 base to trimming and J lost 16 bases, with 21 bases between them. CDR1 and CDR2 (germline): SGHNT, YYREEE (reference sequence). CDR3 length equals 15 residues. CDR3 sequence: CASSLRAAGNVALHF. The CDR3, as DNA: TGTGCCAGCAGCTTGAGGGCCGCAGGGAATGTGGCACTCCACTTT.

The chain couples TRBV27 to TRBJ1-6, with D possibly being TRBD1 (5 bases). This CDR3 is built from 17 residues. Trimming cost V 1 base and J 7 bases, with 17 bases left between them. Germline V lookup: CDR1 MNHEY, CDR2 SMNVEV (reference sequence). The CDR3 sequence is CASSLYPPRVANSPLHF. CDR3 DNA sequence: TGTGCCAGCAGTTTATACCCGCCCAGGGTAGCGAATTCACCCCTCCACTTT.

The rearrangement joins TRBV30 to TRBJ1-1; no reliable D call. V gave up 3 bases and J gave up 10 bases, with 12 bases separating them. The CDR3 has 11 residues. Germline CDR1 reads GTSNPN; CDR2 reads SVGIG (reference sequence). The CDR3 nucleotides read TGTGCCTGGAGGCTTTCTCTGGGAGCTTTCTTT. Translating gives CAWRLSLGAFF. Filled out from reference TRBV30 and TRBJ1-1, the complete variable domain reads SQTIHQWPATLVQPVGSPLSLECTVEGTSNPNLYWYRQAAGRGLQLLFYSVGIGQISSEVPQNLSASRPQDRQFILSSKKLLLSDSGFYLCAWRLSLGAFFGQGTRLTVV.

The V call is TRBV30, the J call TRBJ2-1, with D unclear. Trimming cost V 8 bases and J 8 bases, with 4 bases left between them. CDR1 is GTSNPN and CDR2 is SVGIG in the germline V gene (reference sequence). The CDR3 has 8 amino acids. CDR3 in amino acids: CAGDEQFF. The CDR3 DNA reads as TGTGCCGGGGATGAGCAGTTCTTC.

In nucleotides, the CDR3 is TGTGCCAGTAGTATTGGACTCATTGGCCTCTACGAGCAGTACTTC. This translates into CASSIGLIGLYEQYF. The rearrangement links TRBV19 to TRBJ2-7, with a possible D match to TRBD2 (5 bases). The CDR3 runs 15 residues. Trimming took off 3 bases at V and 3 bases at J, with 15 bases between the two ends. Germline V CDR1 and CDR2: LNHDA, SQIVND (reference sequence).

The CDR3 region has the DNA TGTGCCAGCAGCTTGGGTGGTTTTAGTAAGGGAGCGGCTTTCTTT. It codes for CASSLGGFSKGAAFF. This sequence joins TRBV5-4 and TRBJ1-1, with no clear D. This CDR3 comprises 15 residues. Deletions cut 0 bases from V and 11 bases from J, with 20 bases between. Germline V gene lookup returns CDR1 SGHNT and CDR2 YYREEE (reference sequence).

This sequence joins TRBV15 and TRBJ2-3, with D perhaps matching TRBD1 (7 bases). Germline V gives CDR1 LNHNV, CDR2 YYDKDF (reference sequence). CDR3 length equals 18 residues. With 0 bases removed from V and 0 bases from J, the gap between germline ends came to 16 bases. Written as DNA, the CDR3 is TGTGCCACCAGCAGAGATCAGGGGGGAGACCTAAGCACAGATACGCAGTATTTT. Protein: CATSRDQGGDLSTDTQYF.

The chain is built from TRBV5-8 and TRBJ1-2; the match to TRBD1 covers 7 bases. Trimming at V came to 1 base and at J to 4 bases, leaving 7 bases not matched to a gene. Germline V gives CDR1 SGHTS, CDR2 YDEGEE. CDR3 length equals 15 residues. Here the CDR3 reads CASSLSAGQVYGYTF. Written as DNA, the CDR3 is TGTGCCAGCAGCTTGAGTGCAGGACAGGTCTATGGCTACACCTTC.

The chain has TRBV4-1 and TRBJ1-1; D unclear. This CDR3 is 13 amino acids long. Germline V gene data show CDR1 as MGHRA and CDR2 as YSYEKL. Trimming pared 2 bases from V and 1 base from J, leaving 5 bases between. The CDR3 loop is CASSQPANTEAFF. DNA of the CDR3: TGCGCCAGCAGCCAACCAGCGAACACTGAAGCTTTCTTT.

This chain joins TRBV9 and TRBJ2-7; 7 bases line up with TRBD1. V was pared by 6 bases and J by 0 bases, with 9 bases of the junction left unmatched. This CDR3 has 15 residues. Looked up from germline, CDR1 is SGDLS and CDR2 is YYNGEE. CDR3: CASTPGDSYSYEQYF. The CDR3 DNA reads TGTGCCAGCACACCCGGGGACAGCTACTCCTACGAGCAGTACTTC.